This T cell receptor (beta chain) was captured by sequencing in a study of blood T cells in healthy people across ages. About this clonotype itself: Its target is not known.

Trimming took 3 bases from V and 5 from J; bases not matched to a gene: 13. This CDR3 is built from 18 residues. Looked up from germline, CDR1 is SGDLS and CDR2 is YYNGEE. A J-beta primer mix and a sample-barcoded 5' primer were used in a second PCR of roughly 6 to 12 cycles. TCRdb processed the 5' RACE reads anew with MiXCR; each CDR3 protein has one entry. The table includes approximately 800,000 distinct CDR3 sequences, approximately 53% detected once. Findings of the study overall: Nothing was known about donor CMV status, and this possibly confounded expanded clonotype changes.

This TCR was sampled from a man aged 40-50 years in good health. Input material: blood. The chain has TRBV9 and TRBJ2-5; TRBD2 matches 13 bases. The CDR3 DNA reads as TGTGCCAGCAGCGCCCGGTTGGGACTAGCGGGAAAAAGTGAGACCCAGTACTTC. The encoded protein is CASSARLGLAGKSETQYF.